A selection of T cell receptor beta chains follows, all from one sample in a study of T cell responses to AZD1222 COVID-19 vaccine. Data came from immunoSEQ multiplex PCR; TCRdb stores just in-frame clones and leaves some out. Of roughly 120,000 clones in the sample, roughly nine tenths were seen once. The specimen comprised peripheral blood, sampled on day 0 of AZD1222 vaccination. Source of these receptors: an adult in good health. CDR3s include the opening cysteine and the closing phenylalanine or tryptophan. Each record gives: J gene, clone size, V gene, D gene, CDR3 DNA, CDR3 protein. D genes are given only for firm matches. Part of the rows lack a size; the others show once, few, many or a class for expanded clones.

J gene: TRBJ2-3; clone size: NA; V gene: TRBV7-2; D gene: TRBD2; CDR3 DNA: TGTGCCAGCAGCTTAGCGTCTAGCGGGCTGGATACGCAGTATTTT; CDR3 protein: CASSLASSGLDTQYF
J gene: TRBJ1-5; clone size: once; V gene: TRBV27; D gene: TRBD1; CDR3 DNA: TGTGCCAGCAGTTTTCTAACTCCAACAGGGGGGAATCAGCCCCAGCATTTT; CDR3 protein: CASSFLTPTGGNQPQHF
J gene: TRBJ1-3; clone size: NA; V gene: TRBV2; D gene: NA; CDR3 DNA: TGTGCCAGCAGCGCACAAAACGGTGGCACCATATATTTT; CDR3 protein: CASSAQNGGTIYF
J gene: TRBJ2-3; clone size: few; V gene: TRBV19; D gene: NA; CDR3 DNA: TGTGCCACAACCTCAGCGGTGAGCACAGATACGCAGTATTTT; CDR3 protein: CATTSAVSTDTQYF
J gene: TRBJ2-5; clone size: once; V gene: TRBV12-3/TRBV12-4; D gene: NA; CDR3 DNA: TGTGCCAGCAGTTTGTTAGCTTGGCAGACCCAGTACTTC; CDR3 protein: CASSLLAWQTQYF
J gene: TRBJ2-1; clone size: NA; V gene: TRBV5-1; D gene: NA; CDR3 DNA: TGCGCCAGCAGCTTGGTAGGGCGCAATGAGCAGTTCTTC; CDR3 protein: CASSLVGRNEQFF
J gene: TRBJ2-1; clone size: few; V gene: TRBV27; D gene: TRBD1; CDR3 DNA: TGTGCCAGCAGAGATACAGGGGCATGGGAGCAGTTCTTC; CDR3 protein: CASRDTGAWEQFF
J gene: TRBJ2-7; clone size: NA; V gene: TRBV4-3; D gene: TRBD2; CDR3 DNA: TGCGCCAGCAGCCACAGCGGGAGGGGGAGGTACGAGCAGTACTTC; CDR3 protein: CASSHSGRGRYEQYF
J gene: TRBJ2-1; clone size: NA; V gene: TRBV4-2; D gene: NA; CDR3 DNA: TGTGCCAGCACCCGGACATATCCTAGCGTCGGCGGGGAGCAGTTCTTC; CDR3 protein: CASTRTYPSVGGEQFF
J gene: TRBJ1-1; clone size: NA; V gene: TRBV6-1; D gene: NA; CDR3 DNA: TGTGCCAGCAGTGGACGTGGCGGACAGCGTAACACTGAAGCTTTCTTT; CDR3 protein: CASSGRGGQRNTEAFF
J gene: TRBJ1-1; clone size: NA; V gene: TRBV30; D gene: NA; CDR3 DNA: TGTGCCTGGATGGTAAGGAGGTCGAACACTGAAGCTTTCTTT; CDR3 protein: CAWMVRRSNTEAFF
J gene: TRBJ1-5; clone size: NA; V gene: TRBV28; D gene: NA; CDR3 DNA: TGTGCCAGCAGTTTAGGGGGGGGTAGCAATCAGCCCCAGCATTTT; CDR3 protein: CASSLGGGSNQPQHF
J gene: TRBJ1-1; clone size: NA; V gene: TRBV15; D gene: NA; CDR3 DNA: TGTGCCACCAGCAGAGGACAGATGAACACTGAAGCTTTCTTT; CDR3 protein: CATSRGQMNTEAFF
J gene: TRBJ2-1; clone size: NA; V gene: TRBV29-1; D gene: TRBD2; CDR3 DNA: TGCAGCGTTGAAGGCGTATGGGCTAGCGGGAGTCATGAGCAGTTCTTC; CDR3 protein: CSVEGVWASGSHEQFF
J gene: TRBJ1-6; clone size: NA; V gene: TRBV6-5; D gene: NA; CDR3 DNA: TGTGCCAGCAGTTACTCGACGGGCTATAATTCACCCCTCCACTTT; CDR3 protein: CASSYSTGYNSPLHF
J gene: TRBJ1-2; clone size: NA; V gene: TRBV5-4; D gene: NA; CDR3 DNA: TGTGCCAGCAGCGACAGCTATGGCTACACCTTC; CDR3 protein: CASSDSYGYTF
J gene: TRBJ1-5; clone size: NA; V gene: TRBV9; D gene: NA; CDR3 DNA: TGTGCCAGCAGCCCCGGGACGGTCAATCGGCCCCAGCATTTT; CDR3 protein: CASSPGTVNRPQHF
J gene: TRBJ2-4; clone size: NA; V gene: TRBV19; D gene: TRBD2; CDR3 DNA: TGTGCCAGTAGCCGGGGACTAGCGGGACCCTTCGCCAAAAACATTCAGTACTTC; CDR3 protein: CASSRGLAGPFAKNIQYF
J gene: TRBJ2-3; clone size: NA; V gene: TRBV7-9; D gene: NA; CDR3 DNA: TGTGCCAGCAGCTTAGCAGATACGCAGTATTTT; CDR3 protein: CASSLADTQYF
J gene: TRBJ1-2; clone size: NA; V gene: TRBV4-3; D gene: NA; CDR3 DNA: TGCGCCAGCAGCCAAGACCCTGGGCCTATCTATGGCTACACCTTC; CDR3 protein: CASSQDPGPIYGYTF
J gene: TRBJ2-2; clone size: NA; V gene: TRBV4-3; D gene: NA; CDR3 DNA: TGCGCCAGCAGCCAAGAAGGTATCGCGGATCCTACCGGGGAGCTGTTTTTT; CDR3 protein: CASSQEGIADPTGELFF
J gene: TRBJ1-5; clone size: NA; V gene: TRBV7-8; D gene: TRBD1; CDR3 DNA: TGTGCCAGCAGCTTAGCCCGGACTCTCAACCGGGACAGGGGTTATCAGCCCCAGCATTTT; CDR3 protein: CASSLARTLNRDRGYQPQHF
J gene: TRBJ2-1; clone size: NA; V gene: TRBV10-3; D gene: TRBD2; CDR3 DNA: TGTGCCATCACCCGAGGGGAGCGGGGGCACTACAATGAGCAGTTCTTC; CDR3 protein: CAITRGERGHYNEQFF
J gene: TRBJ2-7; clone size: once; V gene: TRBV5-4; D gene: NA; CDR3 DNA: TGTGCCACCTCCGGGACTGAGACCTACGAGCAGTACTTC; CDR3 protein: CATSGTETYEQYF
J gene: TRBJ2-7; clone size: once; V gene: TRBV13; D gene: NA; CDR3 DNA: TGTGCCAGCAGCTTACACGCAGGGGATGCCGAGCAGTACTTC; CDR3 protein: CASSLHAGDAEQYF
J gene: TRBJ2-1; clone size: NA; V gene: TRBV3-1/TRBV3-2; D gene: TRBD2; CDR3 DNA: TGTGCCAGCAGCCCTTTAGCGGGAGGATTAAGTGAGCAGTTCTTC; CDR3 protein: CASSPLAGGLSEQFF
J gene: TRBJ2-7; clone size: NA; V gene: TRBV11-2; D gene: NA; CDR3 DNA: TGTGCCAGCAGCTTGGGTTTGGGGGCGGCCACCTACGAGCAGTACTTC; CDR3 protein: CASSLGLGAATYEQYF
J gene: TRBJ1-1; clone size: NA; V gene: TRBV5-6; D gene: NA; CDR3 DNA: TGTGCCAGCACCTTGGGACCGGAGAGGGGGAACACTGAAGCTTTCTTT; CDR3 protein: CASTLGPERGNTEAFF
J gene: TRBJ2-1; clone size: NA; V gene: TRBV7-9; D gene: TRBD2; CDR3 DNA: TGTGCCAGCAGCTTAAGGCGGGAGGACCACAATGAGCAGTTCTTC; CDR3 protein: CASSLRREDHNEQFF
J gene: TRBJ1-2; clone size: NA; V gene: TRBV30; D gene: NA; CDR3 DNA: TGTGCCTGGAGATCCCGACGGAGCTATGGCTACACCTTC; CDR3 protein: CAWRSRRSYGYTF
J gene: TRBJ2-7; clone size: NA; V gene: TRBV11-2; D gene: NA; CDR3 DNA: TGTGCCAGCAGCCCTTGGGTAGCGGCTACCTACGAGCAGTACTTC; CDR3 protein: CASSPWVAATYEQYF
J gene: TRBJ2-3; clone size: NA; V gene: TRBV4-1; D gene: NA; CDR3 DNA: TGCGCCAGCAGCCCGCTCGCTGGGGGCAGAGATACGCAGTATTTT; CDR3 protein: CASSPLAGGRDTQYF
J gene: TRBJ2-5; clone size: NA; V gene: TRBV12-3/TRBV12-4; D gene: NA; CDR3 DNA: TGTGCCAGCAGTTTGTTGCGAGAGACCCAGTACTTC; CDR3 protein: CASSLLRETQYF
J gene: TRBJ1-5; clone size: NA; V gene: TRBV5-4; D gene: TRBD1; CDR3 DNA: TGTGCCAGCAGCTTGGACAGGGGAAATCAGCCCCAGCATTTT; CDR3 protein: CASSLDRGNQPQHF
J gene: TRBJ1-4; clone size: NA; V gene: TRBV14; D gene: NA; CDR3 DNA: TGTGCCAGCAGCCAAGCCCCAGGGGTCGGGGAAAAACTGTTTTTT; CDR3 protein: CASSQAPGVGEKLFF
J gene: TRBJ2-1; clone size: NA; V gene: TRBV29-1; D gene: NA; CDR3 DNA: TGCAGCGCCCTCGCCGTCAACTCCTACAATGAGCAGTTCTTC; CDR3 protein: CSALAVNSYNEQFF
J gene: TRBJ1-6; clone size: once; V gene: TRBV2; D gene: NA; CDR3 DNA: TGTGCCAGCAGTGACAGGGGAAATTCACCCCTCCACTTT; CDR3 protein: CASSDRGNSPLHF
J gene: TRBJ2-7; clone size: NA; V gene: TRBV7-7; D gene: NA; CDR3 DNA: TGTGCCAGCAGCCCAAGGGTCGGCACAAGCTACGAGCAGTACTTC; CDR3 protein: CASSPRVGTSYEQYF
J gene: TRBJ1-2; clone size: NA; V gene: TRBV5-1; D gene: NA; CDR3 DNA: TGCGCCAGCAGCCCGAAGCTAACGGGTGGCTACACCTTC; CDR3 protein: CASSPKLTGGYTF
J gene: TRBJ1-4; clone size: NA; V gene: TRBV15; D gene: NA; CDR3 DNA: TGTGCCACCAGCAGAGGCCCTGAAAAACTGTTTTTT; CDR3 protein: CATSRGPEKLFF
J gene: TRBJ2-7; clone size: few; V gene: TRBV5-6; D gene: TRBD1; CDR3 DNA: TGTGCCAGCAGCTCCGGGACAGGGGTCCACGAGCAGTACTTC; CDR3 protein: CASSSGTGVHEQYF
J gene: TRBJ2-1; clone size: NA; V gene: TRBV5-1; D gene: TRBD2; CDR3 DNA: TGCGCCAGCAGCATCGTTGGACTAGCCTCCTACAATGAGCAGTTCTTC; CDR3 protein: CASSIVGLASYNEQFF